This T cell receptor (beta chain) was identified during a study of T cell responses to AZD1222 COVID-19 vaccine. Findings of the study overall: Spike-specific TCRs gained breadth and depth after people received two AZD1222 doses. Donors were largely white British and mainly female; clonal diversity was possibly underestimated.

Regarding this clone: The antigen is unknown.

Clones were read by immunoSEQ multiplex PCR, and TCRdb kept only the in-frame ones, dropping some. The data show 130,000 to 150,000 clones, 90% seen once. V lost 7 bases to trimming and J lost 4 bases; unmatched junction nucleotides: 7. CDR1 and CDR2 (germline): LNHDA, SQIVND (reference sequence). This CDR3 region has 15 residues. This receptor was taken from an adult in good health. The genes are TRBV19 and TRBJ2-1; TRBD2 agrees at 10 bases. The sample in question was peripheral blood, obtained on day 0 of AZD1222 vaccination. CDR3 residues: CASTETSGDYNEQFF. CDR3 nucleotides: TGTGCCAGTACTGAAACTAGCGGGGATTACAATGAGCAGTTCTTC.